The next 27 T cell receptor beta chains were all read from a single sample in a study of blood T cell repertoires in COVID-19. The assay was immunoSEQ multiplex PCR, and TCRdb's table has in-frame clones only and misses some. The sample has roughly 75,000 clones, around 80% seen once; the top ten hold over 8.5%. The sequenced material came from peripheral blood. Receptor source: a man between 45 and 60 years old with acute or convalescent COVID-19.

A few counts support this clone. This sequence joins TRBV19 and TRBJ2-5; 8 bases align to TRBD1. V lost 6 bases and J lost 0; bases outside the gene matches: 6. CDR3 length: 15 amino acids. From germline, CDR1 is LNHDA and CDR2 SQIVND (reference sequence). This CDR3 reads CASRYGQGNQETQYF. The CDR3 DNA sequence: TGTGCCAGTAGATACGGACAGGGAAACCAAGAGACCCAGTACTTC.

V and J are TRBV10-3 and TRBJ2-2; 7 bases are shared with TRBD2. Germline CDR1 is ENHRY and CDR2 is SYGVKD. V gave up 10 bases and J gave up 4 bases; unmatched junction bases: 9. The CDR3 is 14 amino acids. CDR3 bases: TGTGCCACCTGTAGGGAGGGAGGCACCGGGGAGCTGTTTTTT. Translated: CATCREGGTGELFF.

A note on this clone: Other nucleotide sequences in the sample specify the same CDR3. The chain uses TRBV7-2 and TRBJ1-1; 7 positions agree with TRBD1. Trimming took 5 bases from V and 2 from J; bases not matched to a gene: 5. CDR3 size: 14 residues. The germline V gene encodes CDR1 SGHTA and CDR2 FQGNSA. The CDR3 DNA is TGTGCCAGCAGCGCCCGACAGGGTAACACTGAAGCTTTCTTT. Translation gives CASSARQGNTEAFF.

J is TRBJ2-2 and V is TRBV29-1; D is unclear. Per the germline V gene, CDR1 is SQVTM and CDR2 is ANQGSEA. The CDR3 loop spans 12 amino acids. The V gene lost 5 bases and the J gene lost 5 bases, with 9 bases spanning the gap. CDR3 in DNA: TGCAGCGTTCTAGTAAATACCGGGGAGCTGTTTTTT. Its translation: CSVLVNTGELFF.

This sequence joins TRBV7-9 and TRBJ2-7; 7 positions match TRBD1. This CDR3 spans 14 amino acids. The germline CDR1 and CDR2 sequences are SEHNR and FQNEAQ (reference sequence). V shed 6 bases, J shed 3 bases, and the junction held 8 bases outside the gene matches. CDR3 loop: CASRQGQSGYEQYF. CDR3 sequence (DNA): TGTGCCAGCAGACAGGGACAGAGCGGCTACGAGCAGTACTTC.

V usage is TRBV6-5 and J usage is TRBJ1-1, with D possibly matching TRBD1 (6 bases). This CDR3 has 12 residues. Trimming left V 7 bases short and J 8 bases short, with 14 bases between. From germline, CDR1 is MNHEY and CDR2 SVGAGI. The CDR3 DNA sequence: TGTGCCAGCATTAATACCGGGACAGAAGCTTTCTTT. Amino acids: CASINTGTEAFF.

V and J are TRBV11-2 and TRBJ2-1; D gene ambiguous. In germline, CDR1 is SGHAT, CDR2 FQNNGV. The ends were cut back, 5 bases at V and 5 bases at J, with 7 bases in the middle. The CDR3 extends over 12 amino acids. As DNA, the CDR3 is TGTGCCAGCAGCGCGTTTGACAATGAGCAGTTCTTC. As protein: CASSAFDNEQFF.

This sequence joins TRBV11-2 and TRBJ2-1; the match to TRBD1 covers 7 bases. The CDR3 loop spans 16 amino acids. Trimming took 4 bases from V and 1 from J; bases not matched to a gene: 7. Germline V gives CDR1 SGHAT, CDR2 FQNNGV. CDR3 nucleotide sequence: TGTGCCAGCAGCTCCCGACAGGGATTGTCCTACAATGAGCAGTTCTTC. Protein product: CASSSRQGLSYNEQFF.

On this clone itself: At one end, the junction sequence differs from germline, possibly due to a read error. The chain has TRBV7-2 and TRBJ2-5; 7 nucleotides align to TRBD2. The germline V gene encodes CDR1 SGHTA and CDR2 FQGNSA. CDR3 size: 15 residues. The CDR3 nucleotides are TGTGCCAGCATCTTACGGACTAGTCCGAGAGAGACCCAGTACTTC. Translating gives CASILRTSPRETQYF.

The chain employs TRBV7-2 and TRBJ1-4; 8 positions agree with TRBD1. From germline, CDR1 is SGHTA and CDR2 FQGNSA. CDR3 size: 15 residues. The V and J ends lost 5 bases and 5 bases, in that order; junction bases with no gene match: 7. The CDR3: CASSEQGGVNEKLFF. The DNA of the CDR3 is TGTGCCAGCAGCGAACAGGGGGGGGTGAATGAAAAACTGTTTTTT.

J is TRBJ1-3 and V is TRBV5-1; D unclear. The V and J ends lost 0 bases and 0 bases respectively, with 10 bases between them. Looked up from germline, CDR1 is SGHRS and CDR2 is YFSETQ. The CDR3 length is 16 residues. CDR3 bases: TGCGCCAGCAGCTTGGCAGGCCCGAGCTCTGGAAACACCATATATTTT. Its protein is CASSLAGPSSGNTIYF.

The chain uses TRBV28 and TRBJ1-1; D may be TRBD1 (6 bases). The CDR3 spans 13 residues. Per the germline V gene, CDR1 is MDHEN and CDR2 is SYDVKM. V lost 6 bases, J lost 4 bases, and 12 bases lay in between. In DNA form, the CDR3 reads TGTGCCAGCAGCCTACGACAGGTCACTGAAGCTTTCTTT. It is translated as CASSLRQVTEAFF.

The CDR3 spells CASSRDNNYGYTF. The CDR3 DNA reads TGTGCCAGCAGCCGGGACAACAACTATGGCTACACCTTC. The chain couples TRBV2 to TRBJ1-2; a weak D match, TRBD1 (6 bases). CDR3 length: 13 residues. Germline CDR1 and CDR2: SNHLY and FYNNEI. Trimming removed 6 bases at V and 2 bases at J, with 10 bases between. The whole variable domain, filled in from reference TRBV2 and TRBJ1-2, reads EPEVTQTPSHQVTQMGQEVILRCVPISNHLYFYWYRQILGQKVEFLVSFYNNEISEKSEIFDDQFSVERPDGSNFTLKIRSTKLEDSAMYFCASSRDNNYGYTFGSGTRLTVV.

The rearrangement links TRBV7-2 to TRBJ2-2; D might be TRBD1 (5 bases). CDR3 length equals 16 residues. Between the trimmed V and J ends, which lost 5 bases and 3 bases, there was a span of 16 bases. Germline lookup yields CDR1 SGHTA and CDR2 FQGNSA. For the CDR3, the DNA is TGTGCCAGCAGCCCGGTGAAGGGGCTTTACACCGGGGAGCTGTTTTTT. Translating gives CASSPVKGLYTGELFF.

This chain links TRBV29-1 with TRBJ2-5; 10 bases line up with TRBD1. V lost 4 bases, J lost 1 base, and 3 bases stayed unmatched. The germline V gene encodes CDR1 SQVTM and CDR2 ANQGSEA. The CDR3 sequence is 14 residues long. CDR3 region: CSVGGDRGQETQYF. CDR3 nucleotides: TGCAGCGTTGGCGGGGACAGGGGCCAAGAGACCCAGTACTTC.

This chain links TRBV19 with TRBJ1-5, with D perhaps TRBD1 (6 bases). The ends were cut back, 1 base at V and 1 base at J, with 8 bases in the middle. The CDR3 runs to 15 residues. Germline CDR1 LNHDA, CDR2 SQIVND (reference sequence). DNA for the CDR3: TGTGCCAGTAGTATAGTACAGGGAAGCAATCAGCCCCAGCATTTT. The encoded protein is CASSIVQGSNQPQHF.

This sequence joins TRBV5-1 and TRBJ2-7; TRBD2 matches at 9 bases. Germline-derived CDR1 and CDR2 are SGHRS and YFSETQ. The V and J ends lost 4 bases and 2 bases, in that order; junction bases with no gene match: 4. This CDR3 contains 14 residues. Here the CDR3 DNA reads TGCGCCAGCAGCGCGGGGGGGGAAACCTACGAGCAGTACTTC. Amino acids: CASSAGGETYEQYF. Looking up the rest from reference TRBV5-1 and TRBJ2-7 gives the full variable domain: KAGVTQTPRYLIKTRGQQVTLSCSPISGHRSVSWYQQTPGQGLQFLFEYFSETQRNKGNFPGRFSGRQFSNSRSEMNVSTLELGDSALYLCASSAGGETYEQYFGPGTRLTVT.

The chain couples TRBV4-3 to TRBJ1-2; the D is unclear. CDR3 length equals 16 residues. Germline-derived CDR1 and CDR2 are LGHNA and YSLEER. The V end lost 0 bases, the J end lost 4 bases, and 15 bases lay between the germline ends. CDR3 residues: CASSQDGGEGGYGYTF. The CDR3 DNA reads as TGCGCCAGCAGCCAAGATGGCGGGGAGGGAGGCTATGGCTACACCTTC.

This sequence joins TRBV5-1 and TRBJ1-2; maybe TRBD1 (5 bases). CDR1 and CDR2 (germline): SGHRS, YFSETQ. CDR3 length: 14 residues. The V gene lost 4 bases and the J gene lost 5 bases, with 15 bases spanning the gap. CDR3 sequence: CASSPRGDGYGYTF. CDR3 coding DNA: TGCGCCAGCAGCCCCCGGGGGGATGGGTATGGCTACACCTTC.

This chain uses TRBV18 with TRBJ1-1; D remains ambiguous. The CDR3 contains 12 residues. V was clipped by 6 bases and J by 5 bases, with 10 bases between them. CDR1 is KGHSH and CDR2 is LQKENI in the germline V gene. CDR3 coding DNA: TGTGCCAGCTCCGCCGCTCGGACTGAAGCTTTCTTT. Its translation is CASSAARTEAFF.

The rearrangement uses TRBV3-1 (or the pseudogene TRBV3-2) and TRBJ1-3; D uncertain. Germline CDR1 reads LGHDT; CDR2 reads YNNKEL (reference sequence). The germline V and J ends were trimmed by 4 bases and 0 bases, with 7 bases remaining between them. The CDR3 has 14 residues. The CDR3 loop reads CASSPKSSGNTIYF. CDR3 coding DNA: TGTGCCAGCAGCCCAAAGAGCTCTGGAAACACCATATATTTT.

The chain joins TRBV25-1 to TRBJ2-5; 11 bases fit TRBD2. The CDR3 consists of 16 residues. Germline V gene lookup returns CDR1 MGHDK and CDR2 SYGVNS. V was pared by 5 bases and J by 1 base, with 6 bases of the junction left unmatched. CDR3 in DNA: TGTGCCAGCAGTCCCTCAGGGACTAGCGGCCAAGAGACCCAGTACTTC. It codes for CASSPSGTSGQETQYF.

The chain carries TRBV6-5 and TRBJ1-6, with D tentatively TRBD1 (5 bases). The CDR3 length is 15 residues. V was pared by 0 bases and J by 8 bases, with 11 bases between. Germline values: CDR1 MNHEY, CDR2 SVGAGI. The CDR3 DNA sequence: TGTGCCAGCAGTTACTCGGCAGGGTCGGATTCACCCCTCCACTTT. Residues: CASSYSAGSDSPLHF.

V is TRBV5-1 and J is TRBJ1-6; TRBD1 aligns across 9 bases. The germline gives CDR1 SGHRS, CDR2 YFSETQ. CDR3 length: 14 residues. V shed 5 bases, J shed 10 bases, and the junction held 7 bases outside the gene matches. In nucleotides, the CDR3 is TGCGCCAGCAGTCTCGGGACAGGGACGTCACCCCTCCACTTT. Protein sequence: CASSLGTGTSPLHF.

This chain connects TRBV11-2 to TRBJ2-7; no clear D gene. In germline, CDR1 is SGHAT, CDR2 FQNNGV. The CDR3 is made up of 14 amino acids. Trimming stripped 0 bases from V and 0 bases from J, with 6 bases between. As DNA, the CDR3 is TGTGCCAGCAGCTTAGAGACAACCTCCTACGAGCAGTACTTC. Residues: CASSLETTSYEQYF.

This chain connects TRBV6-2 or TRBV6-3 to TRBJ2-2; 7 bases align to TRBD1. V shed 2 bases, J shed 7 bases, and the junction held 7 bases outside the gene matches. The CDR3 extends over 15 amino acids. CDR1 MNHEY and CDR2 SVGEGT come from the germline V gene. The CDR3 DNA sequence: TGTGCCAGCAGTTACCACAGGGGTTCTCGCGGGGAGCTGTTTTTT. The encoded protein is CASSYHRGSRGELFF.

V is TRBV15 and J is TRBJ2-7; 8 bases are shared with TRBD1. The CDR3 has 16 residues. Germline lookup yields CDR1 LNHNV and CDR2 YYDKDF (reference sequence). The trim removed 5 bases at V and 5 bases at J, leaving 14 bases unmatched. Here the CDR3 DNA reads TGTGCCACCAGCGAGGAACTCGGGACAGGCCTCAACGAGCAGTACTTC. Amino acid sequence: CATSEELGTGLNEQYF.